This T cell receptor beta chain was profiled in a study of OX40 agonist ivuxolimab in advanced cancers. Study-level background: Subjects had a mean age of 60 years, with a range of about 23 to 79; roughly 80% were male. Checkpoint inhibitors had been given previously to 35% to 50% of patients.

Concerning this clone: Antigen unknown.

The data were produced by immunoSEQ multiplex PCR, yet TCRdb's version contains in-frame clones alone and is incomplete. The sample contains 6,500 to 8,000 clones, about 94% of which appear only once. Findings and caveats of the study: Relative to CD4+ cells, CD8+ T cells on average had more expanded clones.

Germline loops: CDR1 MNHEY, CDR2 SMNVEV (reference sequence). The CDR3 is made up of 12 amino acids. V gave up 3 bases and J gave up 4 bases, with 6 bases separating them. This chain connects TRBV27 to TRBJ2-5; weak D call: TRBD2 (5 bases). The sample consisted of CD4+ or CD8+ T cells sorted from blood, taken in a trial of the OX40 agonist ivuxolimab. This receptor was obtained from an adult with an advanced solid tumor such as melanoma, head and neck, liver or kidney cancer. CDR3 region: CASSFRGETQYF. In nucleotides, the CDR3 is TGTGCCAGCAGTTTTCGGGGAGAGACCCAGTACTTC.